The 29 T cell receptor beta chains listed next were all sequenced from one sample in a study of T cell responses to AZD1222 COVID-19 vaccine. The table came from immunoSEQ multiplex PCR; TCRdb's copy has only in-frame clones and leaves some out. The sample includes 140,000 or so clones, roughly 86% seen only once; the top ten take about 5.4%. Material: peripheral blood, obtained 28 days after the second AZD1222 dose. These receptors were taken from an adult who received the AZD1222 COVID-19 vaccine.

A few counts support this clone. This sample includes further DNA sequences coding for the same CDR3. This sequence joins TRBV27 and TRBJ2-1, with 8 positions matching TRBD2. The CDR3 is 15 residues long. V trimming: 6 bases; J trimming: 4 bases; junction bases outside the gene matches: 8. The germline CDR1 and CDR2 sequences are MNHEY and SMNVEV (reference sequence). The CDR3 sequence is CASSRTSGAYNEQFF. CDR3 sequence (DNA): TGTGCCAGCAGCCGAACTAGCGGCGCGTACAATGAGCAGTTCTTC.

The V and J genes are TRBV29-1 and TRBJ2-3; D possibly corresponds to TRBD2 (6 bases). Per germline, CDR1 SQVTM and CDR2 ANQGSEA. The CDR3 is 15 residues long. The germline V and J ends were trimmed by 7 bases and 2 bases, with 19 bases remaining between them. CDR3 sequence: CSAPGGAVTTDTQYF. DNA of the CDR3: TGCAGCGCCCCTGGCGGGGCGGTGACCACAGATACGCAGTATTTT.

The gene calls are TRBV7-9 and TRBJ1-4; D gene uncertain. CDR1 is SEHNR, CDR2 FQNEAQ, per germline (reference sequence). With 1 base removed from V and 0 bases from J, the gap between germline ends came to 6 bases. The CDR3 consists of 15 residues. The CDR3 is CASSLDTTTNEKLFF. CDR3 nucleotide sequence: TGTGCCAGCAGCTTAGACACGACAACTAATGAAAAACTGTTTTTT.

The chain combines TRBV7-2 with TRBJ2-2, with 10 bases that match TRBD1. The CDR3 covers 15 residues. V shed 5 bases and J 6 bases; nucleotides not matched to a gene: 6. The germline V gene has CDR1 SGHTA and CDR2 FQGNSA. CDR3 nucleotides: TGTGCCAGCAGCCATGGGACAGGGGAGGCCGGGGAGCTGTTTTTT. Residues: CASSHGTGEAGELFF.

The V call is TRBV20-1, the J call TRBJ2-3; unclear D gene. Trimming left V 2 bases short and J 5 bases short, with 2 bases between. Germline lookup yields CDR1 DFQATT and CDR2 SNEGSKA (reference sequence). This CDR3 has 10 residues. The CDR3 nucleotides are TGCAGTGCTAGAAGAGATACGCAGTATTTT. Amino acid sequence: CSARRDTQYF.

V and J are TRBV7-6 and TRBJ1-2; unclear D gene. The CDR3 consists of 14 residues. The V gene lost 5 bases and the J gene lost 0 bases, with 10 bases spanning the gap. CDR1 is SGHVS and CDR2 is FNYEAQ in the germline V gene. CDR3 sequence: CASSPLGTNYGYTF. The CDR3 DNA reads TGTGCCAGCAGCCCCCTGGGAACTAACTATGGCTACACCTTC.

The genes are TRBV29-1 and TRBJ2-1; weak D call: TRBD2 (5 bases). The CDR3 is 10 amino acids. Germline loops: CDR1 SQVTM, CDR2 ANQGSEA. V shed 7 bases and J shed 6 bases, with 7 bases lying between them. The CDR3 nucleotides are TGCAGCGGCGGAGGCAATGAGCAGTTCTTC. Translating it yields CSGGGNEQFF.

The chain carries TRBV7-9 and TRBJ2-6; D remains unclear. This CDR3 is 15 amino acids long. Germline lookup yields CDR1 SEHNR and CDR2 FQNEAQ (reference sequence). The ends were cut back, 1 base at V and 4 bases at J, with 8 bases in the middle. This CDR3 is CASSLVGSGANVLTF. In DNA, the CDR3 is TGTGCCAGCAGCTTAGTAGGGTCCGGGGCCAACGTCCTGACTTTC.

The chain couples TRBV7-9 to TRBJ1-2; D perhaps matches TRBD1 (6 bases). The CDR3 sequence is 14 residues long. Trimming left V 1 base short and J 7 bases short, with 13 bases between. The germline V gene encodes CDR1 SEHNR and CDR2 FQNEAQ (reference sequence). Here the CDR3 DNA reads TGTGCCAGCAGCTTAGTGCAGGGGCGCGGTGGCTACACCTTC. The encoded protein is CASSLVQGRGGYTF. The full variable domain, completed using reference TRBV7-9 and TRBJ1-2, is DTGVSQNPRHKITKRGQNVTFRCDPISEHNRLYWYRQTLGQGPEFLTYFQNEAQLEKSRLLSDRFSAERPKGSFSTLEIQRTEQGDSAMYLCASSLVQGRGGYTFGSGTRLTVV.

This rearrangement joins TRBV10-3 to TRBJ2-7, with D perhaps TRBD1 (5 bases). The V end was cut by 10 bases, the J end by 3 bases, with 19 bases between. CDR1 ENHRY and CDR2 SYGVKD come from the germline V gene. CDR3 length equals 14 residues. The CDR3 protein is CASTSDRNLYEQYF. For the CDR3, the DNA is TGTGCCAGCACGTCCGACAGAAATCTCTACGAGCAGTACTTC.

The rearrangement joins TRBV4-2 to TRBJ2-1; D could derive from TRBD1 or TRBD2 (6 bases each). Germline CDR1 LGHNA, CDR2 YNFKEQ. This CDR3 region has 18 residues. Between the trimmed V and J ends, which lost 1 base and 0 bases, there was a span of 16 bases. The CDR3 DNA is TGTGCCAGCAGCCAAGCACAGGGCGGGGTAAGCTCCTACAATGAGCAGTTCTTC. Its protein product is CASSQAQGGVSSYNEQFF.

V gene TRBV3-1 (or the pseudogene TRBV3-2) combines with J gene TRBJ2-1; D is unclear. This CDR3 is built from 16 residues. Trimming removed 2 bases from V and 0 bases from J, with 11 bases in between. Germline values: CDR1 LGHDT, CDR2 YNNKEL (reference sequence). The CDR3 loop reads CASSQPTLSSYNEQFF. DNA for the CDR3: TGTGCCAGCAGCCAACCGACACTCAGCTCCTACAATGAGCAGTTCTTC.

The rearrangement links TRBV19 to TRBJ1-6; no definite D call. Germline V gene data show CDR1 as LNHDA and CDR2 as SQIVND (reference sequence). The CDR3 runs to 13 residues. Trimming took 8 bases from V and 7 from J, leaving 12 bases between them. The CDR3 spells CASSPAQNSPLHF. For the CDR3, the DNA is TGTGCCAGTTCCCCGGCCCAGAATTCACCCCTCCACTTT. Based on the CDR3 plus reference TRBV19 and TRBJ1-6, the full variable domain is DGGITQSPKYLFRKEGQNVTLSCEQNLNHDAMYWYRQDPGQGLRLIYYSQIVNDFQKGDIAEGYSVSREKKESFPLTVTSAQKNPTAFYLCASSPAQNSPLHFGNGTRLTVT.

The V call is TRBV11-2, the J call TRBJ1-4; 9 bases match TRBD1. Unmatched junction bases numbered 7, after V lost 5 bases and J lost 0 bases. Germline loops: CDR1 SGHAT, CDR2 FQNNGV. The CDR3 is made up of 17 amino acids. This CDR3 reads CASSPPGQGATNEKLFF. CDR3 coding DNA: TGTGCCAGCAGCCCCCCGGGACAGGGCGCAACTAATGAAAAACTGTTTTTT.

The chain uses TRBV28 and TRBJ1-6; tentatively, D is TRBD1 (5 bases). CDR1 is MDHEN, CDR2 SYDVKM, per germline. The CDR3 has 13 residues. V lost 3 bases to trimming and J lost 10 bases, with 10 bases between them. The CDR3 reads CASSFVGQSPLHF. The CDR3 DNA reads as TGTGCCAGCAGTTTTGTGGGGCAATCACCCCTCCACTTT. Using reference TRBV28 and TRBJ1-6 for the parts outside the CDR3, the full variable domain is DVKVTQSSRYLVKRTGEKVFLECVQDMDHENMFWYRQDPGLGLRLIYFSYDVKMKEKGDIPEGYSVSREKKERFSLILESASTNQTSMYLCASSFVGQSPLHFGNGTRLTVT.

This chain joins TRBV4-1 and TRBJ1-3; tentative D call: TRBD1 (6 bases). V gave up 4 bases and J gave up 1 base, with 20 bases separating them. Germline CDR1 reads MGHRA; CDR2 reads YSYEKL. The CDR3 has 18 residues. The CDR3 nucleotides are TGCGCCAGCAGCCGGGCGGGTTCGCCAGGGGCTTCTGGAAACACCATATATTTT. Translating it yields CASSRAGSPGASGNTIYF.

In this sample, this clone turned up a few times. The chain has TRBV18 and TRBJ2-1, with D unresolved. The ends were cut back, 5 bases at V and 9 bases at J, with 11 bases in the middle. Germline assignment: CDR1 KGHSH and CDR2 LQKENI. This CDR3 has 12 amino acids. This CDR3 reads CASSSDRLEQFF. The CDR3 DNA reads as TGTGCCAGCTCATCGGACCGCCTTGAGCAGTTCTTC.

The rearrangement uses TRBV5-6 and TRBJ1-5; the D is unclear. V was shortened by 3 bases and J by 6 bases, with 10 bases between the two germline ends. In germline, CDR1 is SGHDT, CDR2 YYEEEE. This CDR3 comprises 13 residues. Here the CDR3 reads CASSSSGGQPQHF. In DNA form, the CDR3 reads TGTGCCAGCAGCTCATCTGGCGGTCAGCCCCAGCATTTT.

The CDR3 DNA reads TGTGCCAGCAGCACGCCACCCGGGACTAGCGGGAGTAATGAGCAGTTCTTC. This encodes CASSTPPGTSGSNEQFF. This chain uses TRBV7-9 with TRBJ2-1; 14 bases fit TRBD2. CDR1 is SEHNR, CDR2 FQNEAQ, per germline (reference sequence). This CDR3 has 17 residues. V shed 5 bases and J 7 bases; nucleotides not matched to a gene: 10.

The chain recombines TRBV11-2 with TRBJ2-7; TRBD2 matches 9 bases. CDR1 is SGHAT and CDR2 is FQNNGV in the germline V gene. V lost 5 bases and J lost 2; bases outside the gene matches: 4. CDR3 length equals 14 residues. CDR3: CASSQTSGAYEQYF. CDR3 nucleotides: TGTGCCAGCAGCCAGACTAGCGGAGCCTACGAGCAGTACTTC.

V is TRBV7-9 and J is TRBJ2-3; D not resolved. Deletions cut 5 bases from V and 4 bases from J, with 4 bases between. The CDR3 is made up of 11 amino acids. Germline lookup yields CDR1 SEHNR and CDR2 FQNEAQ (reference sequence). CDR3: CASSAADTQYF. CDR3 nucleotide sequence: TGTGCCAGCAGCGCAGCAGATACGCAGTATTTT.

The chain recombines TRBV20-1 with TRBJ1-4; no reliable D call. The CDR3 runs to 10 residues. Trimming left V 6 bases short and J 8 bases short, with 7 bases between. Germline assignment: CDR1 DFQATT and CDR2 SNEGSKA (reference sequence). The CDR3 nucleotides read TGCAGTGCCGTTAGGGAAAAACTGTTTTTT. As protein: CSAVREKLFF.

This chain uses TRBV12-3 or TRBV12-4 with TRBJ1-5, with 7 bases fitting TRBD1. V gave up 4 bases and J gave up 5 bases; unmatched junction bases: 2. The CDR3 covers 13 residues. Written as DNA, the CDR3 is TGTGCCAGCAGTTCAGGGGGTTATCAGCCCCAGCATTTT. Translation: CASSSGGYQPQHF.

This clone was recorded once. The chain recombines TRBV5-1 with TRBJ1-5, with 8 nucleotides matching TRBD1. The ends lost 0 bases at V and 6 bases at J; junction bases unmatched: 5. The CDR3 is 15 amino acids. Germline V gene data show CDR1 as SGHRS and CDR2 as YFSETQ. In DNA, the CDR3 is TGCGCCAGCAGCTTGGGGCAGGGGGCTGGTCAGCCCCAGCATTTT. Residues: CASSLGQGAGQPQHF.

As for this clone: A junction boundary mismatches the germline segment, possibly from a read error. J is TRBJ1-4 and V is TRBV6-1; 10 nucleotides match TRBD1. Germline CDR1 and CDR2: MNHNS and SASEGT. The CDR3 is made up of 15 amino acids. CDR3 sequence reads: CASREEGQGNEKLFF. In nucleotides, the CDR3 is TGTGCCAGCAGGGAAGAGGGACAGGGGAATGAAAAACTGTTTTTT.

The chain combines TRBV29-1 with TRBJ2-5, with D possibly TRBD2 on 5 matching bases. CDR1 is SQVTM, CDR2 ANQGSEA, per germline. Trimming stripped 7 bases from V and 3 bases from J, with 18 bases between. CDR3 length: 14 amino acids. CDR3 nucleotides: TGCAGCGCCCACCGCCGGGGAAAGGAAGAGACCCAGTACTTC. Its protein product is CSAHRRGKEETQYF. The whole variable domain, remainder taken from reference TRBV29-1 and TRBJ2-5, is SAVISQKPSRDICQRGTSLTIQCQVDSQVTMMFWYRQQPGQSLTLIATANQGSEATYESGFVIDKFPISRPNLTFSTLTVSNMSPEDSSIYLCSAHRRGKEETQYFGPGTRLLVL.

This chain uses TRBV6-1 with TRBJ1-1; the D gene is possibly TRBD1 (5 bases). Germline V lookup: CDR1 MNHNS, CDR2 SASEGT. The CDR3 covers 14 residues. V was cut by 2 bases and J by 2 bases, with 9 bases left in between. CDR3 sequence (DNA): TGTGCCAGCAGTGAACAGCAGGGTAACACTGAAGCTTTCTTT. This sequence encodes CASSEQQGNTEAFF.

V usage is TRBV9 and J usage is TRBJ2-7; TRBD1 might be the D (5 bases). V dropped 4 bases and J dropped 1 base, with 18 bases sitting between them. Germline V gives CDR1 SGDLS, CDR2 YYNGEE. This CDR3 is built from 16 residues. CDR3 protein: CASSHVAGRNSYEQYF. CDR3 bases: TGTGCCAGCAGCCACGTAGCAGGGCGAAATTCCTACGAGCAGTACTTC. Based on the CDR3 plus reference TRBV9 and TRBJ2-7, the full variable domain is DSGVTQTPKHLITATGQRVTLRCSPRSGDLSVYWYQQSLDQGLQFLIQYYNGEERAKGNILERFSAQQFPDLHSELNLSSLELGDSALYFCASSHVAGRNSYEQYFGPGTRLTVT.

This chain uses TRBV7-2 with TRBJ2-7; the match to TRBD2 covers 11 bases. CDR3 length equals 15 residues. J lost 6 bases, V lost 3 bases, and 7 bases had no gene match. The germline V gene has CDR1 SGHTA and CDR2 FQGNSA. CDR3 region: CASSFLTSGGGEQYF. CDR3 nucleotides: TGTGCCAGCAGCTTCCTAACTAGCGGGGGTGGCGAGCAGTACTTC. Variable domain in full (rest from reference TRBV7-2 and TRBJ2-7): GAGVSQSPSNKVTEKGKDVELRCDPISGHTALYWYRQSLGQGLEFLIYFQGNSAPDKSGLPSDRFSAERTGGSVSTLTIQRTQQEDSAVYLCASSFLTSGGGEQYFGPGTRLTVT.